These 17 T cell receptor beta chains share one sample of origin, sequenced in a study of T cell responses to AZD1222 COVID-19 vaccine (dated by TCRdb to the early 2020s). The library relied on the immunoSEQ multiplex PCR assay. TCRdb took over this immuneACCESS table, retaining in-frame rearrangements with V and J assigned. Such tables are incomplete; in checked studies, under half of the missing clones stem from an unresolved V gene, and the remainder is unexplained. Present in this sample are 120,000 to 150,000 clones, about 91% of which were seen just once. The ten largest clones capture approximately 3.5% of the sample. This specimen's time point label, per the study, means: baseline before first vaccination. Sequencing used peripheral blood, obtained on day 0 of AZD1222 vaccination. The receptors shown here come from an adult in good health.

The chain employs TRBV5-4 and TRBJ2-2; D is perhaps TRBD1 or TRBD2 (5 bases each). With 4 bases removed from V and 6 bases from J, the gap between germline ends came to 19 bases. CDR1 is SGHNT and CDR2 is YYREEE in the germline V gene (reference sequence). The CDR3 totals 16 residues. The CDR3 DNA follows: TGTGCCAGCAGCATCCGACGGGGCCCTGGCCCCGGGGAGCTGTTTTTT. Its protein product is CASSIRRGPGPGELFF.

The gene calls are TRBV4-3 and TRBJ2-5; possibly TRBD2 for D (6 bases). This CDR3 is 16 amino acids long. Germline V lookup: CDR1 LGHNA, CDR2 YSLEER. V dropped 0 bases and J dropped 2 bases, with 13 bases sitting between them. The CDR3 coding sequence is TGCGCCAGCAGCCAAGAGAGTAATAGCGGACAAGAGACCCAGTACTTC. Its protein is CASSQESNSGQETQYF.

This chain links TRBV10-3 with TRBJ2-7; 9 bases fit TRBD2. Germline-derived CDR1 and CDR2 are ENHRY and SYGVKD. With 10 bases clipped from V and 3 bases from J, the junction kept 7 bases outside the gene matches. The CDR3 is made up of 13 amino acids. CDR3 residues: CATAPTSGYEQYF. CDR3 bases: TGTGCCACCGCCCCGACTAGCGGCTACGAGCAGTACTTC.

The V and J genes are TRBV29-1 and TRBJ1-1; no firm D call. CDR1 SQVTM and CDR2 ANQGSEA come from the germline V gene. With 6 bases removed from V and 1 base from J, the gap between germline ends came to 6 bases. The CDR3 runs to 11 residues. For the CDR3, the DNA is TGCAGCGTCATCAGGAACACTGAAGCTTTCTTT. This encodes CSVIRNTEAFF.

The V gene is TRBV6-5, the J gene TRBJ2-3; the D is unclear. The CDR3 spans 15 residues. V was clipped by 6 bases and J by 1 base, with 14 bases between them. The germline gives CDR1 MNHEY, CDR2 SVGAGI. The CDR3 reads CASRSWPTGTDTQYF. The CDR3 DNA reads as TGTGCCAGCAGAAGTTGGCCTACAGGCACAGATACGCAGTATTTT.

The chain recombines TRBV28 with TRBJ2-7, with D possibly being TRBD2 (6 bases). CDR1 MDHEN and CDR2 SYDVKM come from the germline V gene. The CDR3 runs 14 residues. V was cut by 3 bases and J by 3 bases, with 12 bases left in between. DNA for the CDR3: TGTGCCAGCAGTTTGGGGCGGGGTAACTACGAGCAGTACTTC. Translation gives CASSLGRGNYEQYF.

The chain joins TRBV30 to TRBJ1-4; D is perhaps TRBD1 (6 bases). The CDR3 extends over 13 amino acids. The V end lost 7 bases, the J end lost 0 bases, and 9 bases lay between the germline ends. Germline assignment: CDR1 GTSNPN and CDR2 SVGIG (reference sequence). CDR3 sequence: CASGHATNEKLFF. The CDR3 DNA is TGTGCCTCGGGACACGCAACTAATGAAAAACTGTTTTTT.

The chain has TRBV29-1 and TRBJ2-7, with 9 nucleotides matching TRBD1. V lost 6 bases, J lost 5 bases, and 8 bases stayed unmatched. In germline, CDR1 is SQVTM, CDR2 ANQGSEA. CDR3 length equals 13 residues. CDR3: CSVGTGQTHEQYF. The CDR3 DNA reads TGCAGCGTGGGGACAGGGCAAACCCACGAGCAGTACTTC.

V usage is TRBV27 and J usage is TRBJ1-5; D may be TRBD1 (5 bases). The CDR3 has 17 residues. Germline V gene sequence: CDR1 MNHEY, CDR2 SMNVEV (reference sequence). The V end lost 10 bases, the J end lost 0 bases, and 22 bases lay between the germline ends. The CDR3 reads CATPKGQREPSNQPQHF. DNA of the CDR3: TGTGCCACTCCCAAAGGACAAAGAGAACCTAGCAATCAGCCCCAGCATTTT.

The chain links TRBV27 to TRBJ2-3, with TRBD2 matching 14 bases. The junction had 5 bases not matched to a gene; V was cut back by 5 bases and J by 4 bases. CDR3 length: 16 residues. The germline CDR1 and CDR2 sequences are MNHEY and SMNVEV (reference sequence). In DNA, the CDR3 is TGTGCCAGCAGTGCCGGGACTAGCGGGAGCGCAGATACGCAGTATTTT. Protein: CASSAGTSGSADTQYF.

The chain uses TRBV4-2 and TRBJ2-7; D gene unclear. CDR1 and CDR2 (germline): LGHNA, YNFKEQ. V was shortened by 2 bases and J by 2 bases, with 10 bases between the two germline ends. The CDR3 spans 14 residues. The CDR3 DNA reads as TGTGCCAGCAGCCAATCGACATTTACCTACGAGCAGTACTTC. It translates to CASSQSTFTYEQYF.

This clone came up once. The sample contains more than one DNA sequence encoding this CDR3. The J gene is TRBJ1-1, the V gene TRBV12-3 or TRBV12-4; D gene ambiguous. V was shortened by 1 base and J by 2 bases, with 5 bases between the two germline ends. The CDR3 runs 13 residues. In nucleotides, the CDR3 is TGTGCCAGCAGTTTAGACGGAAACACTGAAGCTTTCTTT. Amino acid sequence: CASSLDGNTEAFF.

CDR3 protein: CASSFQGYGYTF. CDR3 DNA sequence: TGTGCCAGCAGTTTTCAGGGGTATGGCTACACCTTC. The J gene is TRBJ1-2, the V gene TRBV28; D possibly corresponds to TRBD1 (6 bases). V was shortened by 3 bases and J by 5 bases, with 7 bases between the two germline ends. Germline V gene lookup returns CDR1 MDHEN and CDR2 SYDVKM. This CDR3 contains 12 residues.

This clone has at least ten counts. The chain uses TRBV9 and TRBJ2-1, with D possibly being TRBD1 (5 bases). This CDR3 is built from 16 residues. Germline lookup yields CDR1 SGDLS and CDR2 YYNGEE. The V gene lost 4 bases and the J gene lost 6 bases, with 20 bases spanning the gap. This chain's CDR3 is CASSPLATVGPNEQFF. CDR3 in DNA: TGTGCCAGCAGCCCTCTCGCGACCGTGGGGCCCAATGAGCAGTTCTTC.

The CDR3 nucleotides read TGTGCCAGCAGCGTAAATGCCCTCTTTAGCGGGGAACAAGAGACCCAGTACTTC. Its protein is CASSVNALFSGEQETQYF. The gene calls are TRBV9 and TRBJ2-5; 8 nucleotides line up with TRBD2. The CDR3 totals 18 residues. Trimming removed 1 base from V and 2 bases from J; junction bases left unmatched: 13. Germline assignment: CDR1 SGDLS and CDR2 YYNGEE.

The V gene is TRBV29-1, the J gene TRBJ2-1, with a tentative D call TRBD1 (6 bases). The germline gives CDR1 SQVTM, CDR2 ANQGSEA. Trimming took 7 bases from V and 8 from J, leaving 18 bases between them. The CDR3 is 13 amino acids. The CDR3 DNA sequence: TGCAGCGCTGATTTGACAGGCTCCCATGAGCAGTTCTTC. Residues: CSADLTGSHEQFF.

The chain has TRBV6-5 and TRBJ2-5; 7 bases agree with TRBD1. The J segment lost 4 bases and the V segment lost 9 bases, leaving 14 bases of the junction unmatched. Germline-derived CDR1 and CDR2 are MNHEY and SVGAGI. This CDR3 is built from 15 residues. CDR3 sequence reads: CASTPLKGAGETQYF. DNA for the CDR3: TGTGCCAGTACCCCCTTAAAGGGGGCTGGAGAGACCCAGTACTTC.